These 20 T cell receptor beta chains were all obtained from the same sample, sequenced in a study of blood T cell repertoires in COVID-19. This table comes from immunoSEQ multiplex PCR, and its TCRdb copy is limited to in-frame clones, with some not included. The sample shows tens of thousands of clones, 85% of them seen only once. Material: peripheral blood. The receptor set was obtained from a woman in her fifties or sixties with active COVID-19.

The chain has TRBV28 and TRBJ1-6; TRBD1 is a possible D gene (5 bases). The germline CDR1 and CDR2 sequences are MDHEN and SYDVKM. The CDR3 is made up of 17 amino acids. The V end was cut by 5 bases, the J end by 0 bases, with 14 bases between. CDR3 DNA sequence: TGTGCCAGCAGTGAGCCAGGGCTGAGCTCCTATAATTCACCCCTCCACTTT. It translates to CASSEPGLSSYNSPLHF. The full variable domain, completed using reference TRBV28 and TRBJ1-6, is DVKVTQSSRYLVKRTGEKVFLECVQDMDHENMFWYRQDPGLGLRLIYFSYDVKMKEKGDIPEGYSVSREKKERFSLILESASTNQTSMYLCASSEPGLSSYNSPLHFGNGTRLTVT.

This clone was recorded once. The genes are TRBV30 and TRBJ2-1; 10 bases are shared with TRBD2. Germline loops: CDR1 GTSNPN, CDR2 SVGIG (reference sequence). This CDR3 contains 15 residues. Trimming took 5 bases from V and 9 from J; bases not matched to a gene: 13. The CDR3 loop reads CAWDPYSGGRGEQFF. The CDR3 nucleotides read TGTGCCTGGGATCCCTATAGCGGGGGGCGGGGTGAGCAGTTCTTC.

J is TRBJ1-1 and V is TRBV3-1 (or the pseudogene TRBV3-2); possible D gene TRBD1, 6 bases. Trimming took off 4 bases at V and 6 bases at J, with 15 bases between the two ends. There are 14 residues in the CDR3. Germline CDR1 reads LGHDT; CDR2 reads YNNKEL (reference sequence). Written as DNA, the CDR3 is TGTGCCAGCAGCCCCATTACAGGGCCGGCTGAAGCTTTCTTT. Translating gives CASSPITGPAEAFF.

The CDR3 nucleotides read TGTGCCAGCAGCCCCACTCCCGGAGTTCAGCCCCAGCATTTT. Protein sequence: CASSPTPGVQPQHF. This chain connects TRBV11-1 to TRBJ1-5, with unresolved D. CDR1 is SGHAT, CDR2 FQDESV, per germline (reference sequence). The CDR3 has 14 amino acids. Trimming shortened V by 5 bases and J by 6 bases, and 14 bases separated the two germline ends.

This clone was recorded once. The chain employs TRBV23-1 and TRBJ2-7; TRBD2 might be the D (6 bases). TRBV23-1 belongs to the ORF category, with a function that is uncertain. This CDR3 is built from 15 residues. With 3 bases removed from V and 4 bases from J, the gap between germline ends came to 16 bases. The chain's CDR3 is CASSHRDCKGYEQYF. The CDR3 DNA is TGCGCCAGCAGTCACCGGGACTGCAAGGGATACGAGCAGTACTTC.

This sequence joins TRBV3-1 (or the pseudogene TRBV3-2) and TRBJ2-3; 15 bases match TRBD2. CDR1 LGHDT and CDR2 YNNKEL come from the germline V gene (reference sequence). The J segment lost 8 bases and the V segment lost 4 bases, leaving 7 bases of the junction unmatched. This CDR3 has 16 amino acids. DNA of the CDR3: TGTGCCAGCAGCCGGACTAGCGGGGGGGCCGGGGGTACGCAGTATTTT. This sequence encodes CASSRTSGGAGGTQYF.

The genes are TRBV6-5 and TRBJ1-1, with 8 bases fitting TRBD1. Germline V gives CDR1 MNHEY, CDR2 SVGAGI. The CDR3 is made up of 14 amino acids. Losses at the gene ends were 7 bases for V and 5 bases for J; bases not matched to a gene: 9. CDR3 protein: CASTRRGQGTEAFF. In nucleotides, the CDR3 is TGTGCCAGCACCCGCAGGGGGCAGGGGACTGAAGCTTTCTTT.

V usage is TRBV7-9 and J usage is TRBJ2-7, with D possibly matching TRBD2 (5 bases). Germline CDR1 and CDR2: SEHNR and FQNEAQ (reference sequence). V was pared by 0 bases and J by 5 bases, with 8 bases between. The CDR3 covers 13 residues. The CDR3 bases are TGTGCCAGCAGCTTAGCGGGAGCGGACGAGCAGTACTTC. It translates to CASSLAGADEQYF.

This chain connects TRBV4-1 to TRBJ2-3, with D possibly matching TRBD2 (6 bases). Germline V gene sequence: CDR1 MGHRA, CDR2 YSYEKL. V lost 0 bases, J lost 1 base, and 11 bases lay in between. The CDR3 is 16 amino acids. The chain's CDR3 is CASSQDSQRGTDTQYF. The CDR3 nucleotides read TGCGCCAGCAGCCAAGATTCCCAGCGGGGCACAGATACGCAGTATTTT.

The chain couples TRBV12-3 or TRBV12-4 to TRBJ1-6; no clear D. CDR3 size: 12 residues. Trimming took off 7 bases at V and 7 bases at J, with 8 bases between the two ends. This chain's CDR3 is CASTGVNSPLHF. CDR3 DNA: TGTGCCAGCACCGGGGTGAATTCACCCCTCCACTTT.

This clone was seen just once. Other DNA sequences from this sample encode an identical CDR3 as well. The chain is built from TRBV3-1 (or the pseudogene TRBV3-2) and TRBJ1-1; a possible D gene is TRBD1 (5 bases). V was cut by 3 bases and J by 1 base, with 9 bases left in between. CDR1 and CDR2 from the germline V gene are LGHDT and YNNKEL (reference sequence). The length of the CDR3 is 14 residues. CDR3 coding DNA: TGTGCCAGCAGCCAGGGAAGGGGGAACACTGAAGCTTTCTTT. Amino acid sequence: CASSQGRGNTEAFF.

This rearrangement joins TRBV2 to TRBJ2-1; TRBD1 is a possible D gene (6 bases). V lost 5 bases to trimming and J lost 5 bases, with 10 bases between them. Per the germline V gene, CDR1 is SNHLY and CDR2 is FYNNEI. The CDR3 length is 13 residues. In DNA form, the CDR3 reads TGTGCCAGCAGTTTCCGACAGGACAATGAGCAGTTCTTC. It specifies CASSFRQDNEQFF.

The chain recombines TRBV28 with TRBJ1-1; unclear D gene. The germline CDR1 and CDR2 sequences are MDHEN and SYDVKM. The CDR3 totals 12 residues. V was shortened by 6 bases and J by 0 bases, with 5 bases between the two germline ends. The DNA for the CDR3 is TGTGCCAGCAGGTCTCTGAACACTGAAGCTTTCTTT. As protein: CASRSLNTEAFF.

This clone was found a few times. The chain links TRBV6-6 to TRBJ2-7; 8 positions agree with TRBD1. There are 12 residues in the CDR3. Germline V lookup: CDR1 MNHNY, CDR2 SVGAGI (reference sequence). V lost 6 bases, J lost 4 bases, and 2 bases stayed unmatched. CDR3 sequence: CASRDREYEQYF. CDR3 nucleotide sequence: TGTGCCAGCAGGGACAGGGAGTACGAGCAGTACTTC.

V gene TRBV6-8 combines with J gene TRBJ2-7, with a tentative D call TRBD2 (6 bases). Per germline, CDR1 MNHGY and CDR2 SAAAGT. The CDR3 is made up of 14 amino acids. Trimming cost V 11 bases and J 3 bases, with 20 bases left between them. This CDR3 is CARRPGLGIYEQYF. DNA for the CDR3: TGTGCCCGCCGCCCGGGACTGGGGATCTACGAGCAGTACTTC.

The rearrangement links TRBV3-1 (or the pseudogene TRBV3-2) to TRBJ2-1, with D possibly being TRBD1 (6 bases). The V end lost 1 base, the J end lost 9 bases, and 25 bases lay between the germline ends. Germline-derived CDR1 and CDR2 are LGHDT and YNNKEL (reference sequence). This CDR3 contains 18 residues. In DNA form, the CDR3 reads TGTGCCAGCAGCCAAGCCGGTTTGGGGGCAGGCGGGTCTAGTGAGCAGTTCTTC. This codes for CASSQAGLGAGGSSEQFF.

This clone has just a few counts. V is TRBV3-1 (or the pseudogene TRBV3-2) and J is TRBJ2-3, with a weak D call TRBD1 (6 bases). CDR3 length equals 15 residues. The germline gives CDR1 LGHDT, CDR2 YNNKEL (reference sequence). V lost 5 bases and J lost 0, with 12 bases in between. The CDR3 bases are TGTGCCAGCAGCGCCAGGGGTCTTAGCACAGATACGCAGTATTTT. Translation: CASSARGLSTDTQYF.

The chain couples TRBV13 to TRBJ2-3; 10 bases align to TRBD2. CDR3 length: 15 amino acids. The J segment lost 5 bases and the V segment lost 4 bases, leaving 6 bases of the junction unmatched. Looked up from germline, CDR1 is PRHDT and CDR2 is FYEKMQ (reference sequence). The DNA for the CDR3 is TGTGCCAGCAGCTCCGGGACTAGCGAGCTAGATACGCAGTATTTT. Translated: CASSSGTSELDTQYF.

CDR3 protein: CASSQATGSLGYTF. The CDR3 bases are TGTGCCAGCAGCCAAGCCACAGGGTCCTTAGGCTACACCTTC. V gene TRBV14 combines with J gene TRBJ1-2; perhaps TRBD1 as D (6 bases). CDR3 length equals 14 residues. Between the trimmed V and J ends, which lost 1 base and 8 bases, there was a span of 14 bases. Germline assignment: CDR1 SGHDN and CDR2 FVKESK.

The chain employs TRBV9 and TRBJ2-1; the match to TRBD2 covers 8 bases. V lost 1 base and J lost 5; bases outside the gene matches: 5. CDR1 and CDR2 from the germline V gene are SGDLS and YYNGEE. The CDR3 is made up of 15 amino acids. The CDR3 loop reads CASSVSGGPNNEQFF. CDR3 nucleotide sequence: TGTGCCAGCAGCGTAAGCGGGGGCCCTAACAATGAGCAGTTCTTC.